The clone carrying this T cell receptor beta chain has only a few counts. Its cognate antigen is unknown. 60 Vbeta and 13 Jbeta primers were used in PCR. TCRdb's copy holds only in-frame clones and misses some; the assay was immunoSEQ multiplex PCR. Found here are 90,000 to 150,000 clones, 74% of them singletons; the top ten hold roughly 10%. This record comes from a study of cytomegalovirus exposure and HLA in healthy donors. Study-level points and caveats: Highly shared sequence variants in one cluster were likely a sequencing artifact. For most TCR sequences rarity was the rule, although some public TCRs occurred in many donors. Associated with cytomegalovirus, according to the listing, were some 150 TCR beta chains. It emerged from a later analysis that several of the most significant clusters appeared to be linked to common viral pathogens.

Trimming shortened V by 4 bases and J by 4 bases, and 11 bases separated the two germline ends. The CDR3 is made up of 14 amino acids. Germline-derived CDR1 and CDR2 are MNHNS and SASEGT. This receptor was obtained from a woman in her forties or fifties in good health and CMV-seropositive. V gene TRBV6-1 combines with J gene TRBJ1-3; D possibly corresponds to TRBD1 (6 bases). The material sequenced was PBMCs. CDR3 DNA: TGTGCCAGCAGTGTATCAGGGGTCGGAAACACCATATATTTT. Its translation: CASSVSGVGNTIYF.